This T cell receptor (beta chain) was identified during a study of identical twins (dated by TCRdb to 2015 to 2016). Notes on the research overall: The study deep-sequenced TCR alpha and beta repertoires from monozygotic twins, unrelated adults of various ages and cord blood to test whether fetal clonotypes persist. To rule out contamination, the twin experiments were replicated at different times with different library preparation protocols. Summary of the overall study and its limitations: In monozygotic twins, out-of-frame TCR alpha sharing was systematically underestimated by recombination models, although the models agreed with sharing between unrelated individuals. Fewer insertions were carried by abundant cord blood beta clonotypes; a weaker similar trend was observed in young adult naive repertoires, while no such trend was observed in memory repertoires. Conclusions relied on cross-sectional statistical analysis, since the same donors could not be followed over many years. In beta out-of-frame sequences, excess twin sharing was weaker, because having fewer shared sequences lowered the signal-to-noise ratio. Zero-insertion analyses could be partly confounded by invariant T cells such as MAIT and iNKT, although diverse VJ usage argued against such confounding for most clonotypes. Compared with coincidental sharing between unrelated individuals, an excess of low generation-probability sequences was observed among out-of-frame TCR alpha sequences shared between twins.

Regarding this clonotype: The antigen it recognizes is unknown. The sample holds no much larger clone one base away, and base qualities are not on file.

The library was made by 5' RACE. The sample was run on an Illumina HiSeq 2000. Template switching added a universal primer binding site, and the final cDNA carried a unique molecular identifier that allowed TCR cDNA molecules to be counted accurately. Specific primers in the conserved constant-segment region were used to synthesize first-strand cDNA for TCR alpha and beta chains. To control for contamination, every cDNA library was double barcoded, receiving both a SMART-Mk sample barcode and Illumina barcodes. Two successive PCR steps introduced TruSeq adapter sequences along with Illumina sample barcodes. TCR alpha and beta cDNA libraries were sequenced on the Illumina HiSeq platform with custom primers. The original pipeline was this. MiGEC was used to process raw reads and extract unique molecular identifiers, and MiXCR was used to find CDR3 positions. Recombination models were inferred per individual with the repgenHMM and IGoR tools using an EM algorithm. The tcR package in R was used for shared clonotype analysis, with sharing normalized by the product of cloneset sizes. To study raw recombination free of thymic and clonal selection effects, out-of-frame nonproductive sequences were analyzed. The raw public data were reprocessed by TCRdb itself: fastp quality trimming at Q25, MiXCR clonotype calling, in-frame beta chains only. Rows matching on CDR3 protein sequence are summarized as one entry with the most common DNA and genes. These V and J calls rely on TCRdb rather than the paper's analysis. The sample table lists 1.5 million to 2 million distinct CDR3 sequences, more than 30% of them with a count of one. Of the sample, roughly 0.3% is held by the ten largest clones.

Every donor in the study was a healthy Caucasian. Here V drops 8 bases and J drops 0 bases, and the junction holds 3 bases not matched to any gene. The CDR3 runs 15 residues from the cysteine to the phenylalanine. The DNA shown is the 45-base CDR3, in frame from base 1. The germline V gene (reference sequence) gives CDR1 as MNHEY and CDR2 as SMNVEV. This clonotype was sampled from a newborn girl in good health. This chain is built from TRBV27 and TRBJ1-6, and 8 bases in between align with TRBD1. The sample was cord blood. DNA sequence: TGTGCCAGCGGACAGGGAAGCTCCTATAATTCACCCCTCCACTTT. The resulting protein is CASGQGSSYNSPLHF.